These T cell receptor beta chains were read from a single sample in a study of blood T cell repertoires in COVID-19. The protocol was immunoSEQ multiplex PCR, while the TCRdb copy is restricted to in-frame clones and leaves out a portion. The data contain some 50,000 clones, roughly four fifths of them singletons. The sample comprised peripheral blood. These receptors were obtained from a woman older than 75 with acute or convalescent COVID-19. Both conserved end residues are part of each CDR3.

CDR3aa | j_gene | v_gene
CASSLGGADNSPLHF | TRBJ1-6 | TRBV7-9
CASRGSGGADTQYF | TRBJ2-3 | TRBV28
CASSQVGRPGDTQYF | TRBJ2-3 | TRBV4-1
CASRQGTQPQHF | TRBJ1-5 | TRBV28
CASSVLFSTGELFF | TRBJ2-2 | TRBV6-4
CASSVGLHLPSTDTQYF | TRBJ2-3 | TRBV9
CASSEALPWQEDSPLHF | TRBJ1-6 | TRBV2
CASSEGTKELFF | TRBJ1-4 | TRBV10-1
CASSDRWLSGANVLTF | TRBJ2-6 | TRBV10-2
CASSRTGEGNQPQHF | TRBJ1-5 | TRBV6-2/TRBV6-3